The clone carrying this T cell receptor (beta chain) was picked up one time. Trimming cost V 3 bases and J 0 bases, with 6 bases left between them. Germline lookup yields CDR1 SGHDN and CDR2 FVKESK. CDR3 length: 14 amino acids. These data originate in a study of blood T cell repertoires in COVID-19. Study summary: The United States, Italy and Spain supplied acute and convalescent COVID-19 samples.

Data came from immunoSEQ multiplex PCR; TCRdb stores just in-frame clones and leaves some out. The sample lists 320,000 or so clones, roughly 90% occurring once. Participants came from some 23 US areas, aged about 18 to 89 years. The study assigned cohorts using participant-reported clinical history. The sequence derives from a young woman who had recovered from COVID-19. The chain combines TRBV14 with TRBJ1-3; D is uncertain. Sequenced input: PBMCs or T cells enriched from blood (not recorded which). This CDR3 reads CASSQGLSGNTIYF. CDR3 sequence (DNA): TGTGCCAGCAGCCAGGGCCTCTCTGGAAACACCATATATTTT.